This is a list of T cell receptor beta chains from one sample in a study of blood T cell repertoires in COVID-19. Clones were read by immunoSEQ multiplex PCR, and TCRdb kept only the in-frame ones, dropping some. The repertoire has about 170,000 clones, roughly 78% of them found once; the top ten carry under 20%. Input material: PBMCs or T cells enriched from blood (not recorded which). The receptor set was obtained from a woman in her 70s in a cohort exposed to, infected with or recovered from COVID-19 (not recorded which). Each CDR3 is given with its conserved first and last residue. D genes are given only for firm matches. Clone size appears in some rows only: once, few, many, or a class for an expanded clone.

V gene	clone size	D gene	J gene	CDR3 protein	CDR3 DNA
TRBV28	NA	NA	TRBJ2-7	CASSLRVYEQYF	TGTGCCAGCAGTTTGAGGGTCTACGAGCAGTACTTC
TRBV2	once	TRBD1	TRBJ2-1	CASSLQGASYNEQFF	TGTGCCAGCAGCTTACAGGGGGCCTCCTACAATGAGCAGTTCTTC
TRBV28	NA	TRBD1	TRBJ1-6	CASSLGGTGREPLHF	TGTGCCAGCAGTTTGGGCGGGACAGGGCGAGAACCCCTCCACTTT
TRBV6-5	NA	TRBD1	TRBJ1-5	CASSTQGNQPQHF	TGTGCCAGCAGTACACAGGGGAACCAGCCCCAGCATTTT
TRBV11-3	few	TRBD1	TRBJ1-3	CASSPTGQISGNTIYF	TGTGCCAGCAGCCCCACGGGACAGATCTCTGGAAACACCATATATTTT
TRBV24-1	NA	TRBD1	TRBJ1-5	CATSEQGTGGDQPQHF	TGTGCCACCAGTGAACAAGGGACAGGAGGAGATCAGCCCCAGCATTTT
TRBV6-5	NA	TRBD1	TRBJ1-1	CASHATGELRAFF	TGTGCCAGCCACGCAACAGGGGAACTACGAGCTTTCTTT